This paragraph reports one T cell receptor (beta chain). The sample comes from a study of blood T cell repertoires in COVID-19. This table comes from immunoSEQ multiplex PCR, and its TCRdb copy is limited to in-frame clones, with some not included. The sample contains some 73,000 clones, 65% to 85% of which appear only once. There are 16 residues in the CDR3. Per the germline V gene, CDR1 is SGHTA and CDR2 is FQGNSA. V dropped 2 bases and J dropped 4; count of bases not matched to a gene: 3. This clonotype originated in a human donor in a cohort sampled during active COVID-19. The sequencing sample was made of peripheral blood. This chain uses TRBV7-2 with TRBJ2-3; 13 bases fit TRBD2. Written as DNA, the CDR3 is TGTGCCAGCAGCTTAAGACTAGCGGGGGGCTCAGATACGCAGTATTTT. Protein product: CASSLRLAGGSDTQYF.